These 6 T cell receptor beta chains were sequenced from one sample in a study of identical twins. One entry per CDR3 protein results from TCRdb running MiXCR on the 5' RACE reads. The sample includes roughly 200,000 distinct CDR3 sequences, roughly 15% of them seen just once. The data also belong to a second study, concerning T cells expressing NK-cell markers.

Sequenced input: CD8+ T cells sorted from blood. All receptors derive from a woman between 18 and 29 years old in good health.

A few counts support this clonotype. This chain uses TRBV7-9 with TRBJ1-1; D not resolved. V was pared by 5 bases and J by 1 base, with 11 bases between. Germline-derived CDR1 and CDR2 are SEHNR and FQNEAQ (reference sequence). There are 14 residues in the CDR3. The CDR3 sequence is CASSANVGNTEAFF. The CDR3 DNA sequence: TGTGCCAGCAGCGCAAACGTTGGGAACACTGAAGCTTTCTTT.

This chain uses TRBV27 with TRBJ2-3; 7 bases line up with TRBD1. The germline CDR1 and CDR2 sequences are MNHEY and SMNVEV (reference sequence). V shed 0 bases, J shed 2 bases, and the junction held 5 bases outside the gene matches. The CDR3 runs to 16 residues. CDR3 residues: CASSLSWDRLTDTQYF. DNA for the CDR3: TGTGCCAGCAGTTTATCGTGGGACAGACTCACAGATACGCAGTATTTT.

This clonotype has a handful of counts. This sequence joins TRBV7-9 and TRBJ2-7; TRBD1 agrees at 7 bases. The CDR3 has 15 residues. The germline V gene has CDR1 SEHNR and CDR2 FQNEAQ (reference sequence). V was clipped by 7 bases and J by 4 bases; unmatched bases: 13. The CDR3 DNA reads TGTGCCAGCACCCGAGGGGGACAGATACTTTACGAGCAGTACTTC. It yields the protein CASTRGGQILYEQYF.

This chain joins TRBV29-1 and TRBJ1-1; possible D gene TRBD1, 5 bases. The ends were cut back, 1 base at V and 10 bases at J, with 22 bases in the middle. Looked up from germline, CDR1 is SQVTM and CDR2 is ANQGSEA. CDR3 size: 15 residues. CDR3: CSVEGFRDANVGAFF. Written as DNA, the CDR3 is TGCAGCGTTGAAGGTTTCCGGGACGCAAACGTTGGAGCTTTCTTT.

V is TRBV15 and J is TRBJ2-3, with 14 bases aligning to TRBD2. CDR3 size: 18 residues. In germline, CDR1 is LNHNV, CDR2 YYDKDF (reference sequence). V gave up 5 bases and J gave up 0 bases; unmatched junction bases: 7. CDR3: CATSPGTSGSLSTDTQYF. CDR3 nucleotide sequence: TGTGCCACCAGCCCCGGGACTAGCGGGAGTCTTAGCACAGATACGCAGTATTTT.

This clonotype was counted only a few times. The chain joins TRBV5-1 to TRBJ2-1, with D unresolved. The ends were cut back, 0 bases at V and 10 bases at J, with 14 bases in the middle. Per germline, CDR1 SGHRS and CDR2 YFSETQ. CDR3 length: 14 residues. The CDR3 loop is CASSLAWAAKEQFF. As DNA, the CDR3 is TGCGCCAGCAGCTTGGCCTGGGCAGCCAAAGAGCAGTTCTTC.